The 17 T cell receptor beta chains reported below all come from one sample, sequenced in a study of T cell responses to AZD1222 COVID-19 vaccine. This table comes from immunoSEQ multiplex PCR, and its TCRdb copy is limited to in-frame clones, with some not included. The repertoire holds some 150,000 clones, approximately 94% seen once, with 9.1% in the top ten. Sequencing was performed on peripheral blood, taken on day 0 of AZD1222 vaccination. The source of these receptors is an adult in good health.

This clone is a singleton in its sample. V gene TRBV6-1 combines with J gene TRBJ1-4; the D is unclear. The V gene's germline CDR1 is MNHNS and CDR2 SASEGT. The CDR3 is made up of 14 amino acids. Trimming removed 2 bases at V and 0 bases at J, with 4 bases between. The CDR3 nucleotides read TGTGCCAGCAGTGAAACCTCAACTAATGAAAAACTGTTTTTT. This sequence encodes CASSETSTNEKLFF.

The chain links TRBV20-1 to TRBJ1-2; D ambiguous. Germline CDR1 reads DFQATT; CDR2 reads SNEGSKA (reference sequence). There are 11 residues in the CDR3. V lost 4 bases and J lost 6, with 9 bases in between. CDR3 protein: CSATSRHGYTF. CDR3 DNA: TGCAGTGCTACATCCCGACATGGCTACACCTTC.

This chain joins TRBV19 and TRBJ2-3; 12 bases fit TRBD2. The germline V gene has CDR1 LNHDA and CDR2 SQIVND (reference sequence). J lost 6 bases, V lost 7 bases, and 8 bases had no gene match. This CDR3 contains 15 residues. The CDR3 region has the DNA TGTGCCAGTAATTTACTAGCGGGGGGCCGGGATACGCAGTATTTT. It encodes CASNLLAGGRDTQYF. Full variable domain (missing parts from reference TRBV19 and TRBJ2-3): DGGITQSPKYLFRKEGQNVTLSCEQNLNHDAMYWYRQDPGQGLRLIYYSQIVNDFQKGDIAEGYSVSREKKESFPLTVTSAQKNPTAFYLCASNLLAGGRDTQYFGPGTRLTVL.

This chain links TRBV28 with TRBJ1-1; D call uncertain. Germline lookup yields CDR1 MDHEN and CDR2 SYDVKM. Trimming left V 5 bases short and J 5 bases short, with 12 bases between. The CDR3 has 13 residues. CDR3 protein: CASSPPQGTEAFF. The CDR3 DNA reads TGTGCCAGCAGTCCCCCCCAAGGGACTGAAGCTTTCTTT.

The rearrangement joins TRBV2 to TRBJ2-3; 10 positions agree with TRBD2. Germline assignment: CDR1 SNHLY and CDR2 FYNNEI. V was clipped by 7 bases and J by 4 bases; unmatched bases: 8. The CDR3 totals 15 residues. Written as DNA, the CDR3 is TGTGCCAGCACCAGAAGGAGCGGGGGGGCAGATACGCAGTATTTT. Its protein is CASTRRSGGADTQYF.

The V call is TRBV6-1, the J call TRBJ1-6; tentative D call: TRBD1 (6 bases). The V gene lost 8 bases and the J gene lost 6 bases, with 20 bases spanning the gap. There are 16 residues in the CDR3. Germline CDR1 reads MNHNS; CDR2 reads SASEGT. CDR3 in amino acids: CASGAGGADRNSPLHF. The CDR3 nucleotides read TGTGCCAGCGGTGCGGGGGGCGCCGACCGTAATTCACCCCTCCACTTT.

V usage is TRBV28 and J usage is TRBJ1-5; D is perhaps TRBD1 (5 bases). Trimming took off 1 base at V and 4 bases at J, with 11 bases between the two ends. The CDR3 is 15 amino acids. Germline lookup yields CDR1 MDHEN and CDR2 SYDVKM. The CDR3 protein is CASSLLGEGNQPQHF. CDR3 in DNA: TGTGCCAGCAGTTTATTAGGGGAAGGGAATCAGCCCCAGCATTTT.

The V gene is TRBV11-2, the J gene TRBJ2-1, with a possible D match to TRBD1 (5 bases). Germline V gene lookup returns CDR1 SGHAT and CDR2 FQNNGV. V was pared by 5 bases and J by 13 bases, with 12 bases between. The CDR3 extends over 11 amino acids. In DNA form, the CDR3 reads TGTGCCAGCAGCCCCCGGACAAGTCAGTTCTTC. Residues: CASSPRTSQFF.

The genes are TRBV27 and TRBJ1-6, with 7 bases lining up with TRBD1. This CDR3 region has 15 residues. Germline values: CDR1 MNHEY, CDR2 SMNVEV (reference sequence). Trimming at V came to 5 bases and at J to 13 bases, leaving 14 bases not matched to a gene. The CDR3 DNA reads as TGTGCCAGCAGTCCCTACAGGGGACTTGGATCTCCCCTCCACTTT. As protein: CASSPYRGLGSPLHF.

This clone has only one observation. The chain joins TRBV3-1 (or the pseudogene TRBV3-2) to TRBJ1-6, with no clear D. Germline CDR1 reads LGHDT; CDR2 reads YNNKEL (reference sequence). This CDR3 comprises 15 residues. Trimming left V 4 bases short and J 8 bases short, with 15 bases between. The CDR3 region has the DNA TGTGCCAGCAGCCCCCGAGGGTTTGGCGATTCACCCCTCCACTTT. Its translation is CASSPRGFGDSPLHF.

J is TRBJ1-1 and V is TRBV29-1, with 8 bases lining up with TRBD1. There are 15 residues in the CDR3. The ends lost 7 bases at V and 6 bases at J; junction bases unmatched: 16. Per germline, CDR1 SQVTM and CDR2 ANQGSEA. CDR3 protein: CSADGGQGLGPEAFF. The CDR3 region has the DNA TGCAGCGCCGATGGCGGACAGGGTTTGGGTCCTGAAGCTTTCTTT.

CDR3: CASSLRRGGKTQYF. For the CDR3, the DNA is TGTGCCAGCAGTTTAAGGCGGGGGGGAAAGACCCAGTACTTC. The V gene is TRBV27, the J gene TRBJ2-5, with 9 bases aligning to TRBD2. Germline V gives CDR1 MNHEY, CDR2 SMNVEV (reference sequence). J gave up 6 bases and V 2 bases, and 4 bases lay outside the gene matches. CDR3 length equals 14 residues.

V gene TRBV7-2 combines with J gene TRBJ2-6, with 8 bases identical to TRBD2. This CDR3 is 17 amino acids long. V shed 5 bases, J shed 0 bases, and the junction held 6 bases outside the gene matches. Germline loops: CDR1 SGHTA, CDR2 FQGNSA. CDR3 bases: TGTGCCAGCAGCCCTCGCGGGGGGAGCTCTGGGGCCAACGTCCTGACTTTC. Translation: CASSPRGGSSGANVLTF. Using reference TRBV7-2 and TRBJ2-6 for the parts outside the CDR3, the full variable domain is GAGVSQSPSNKVTEKGKDVELRCDPISGHTALYWYRQSLGQGLEFLIYFQGNSAPDKSGLPSDRFSAERTGGSVSTLTIQRTQQEDSAVYLCASSPRGGSSGANVLTFGAGSRLTVL.

V and J are TRBV5-1 and TRBJ2-1, with D possibly TRBD1 on 6 matching bases. This CDR3 comprises 15 residues. CDR1 and CDR2 from the germline V gene are SGHRS and YFSETQ. The V end was cut by 2 bases, the J end by 2 bases, with 11 bases between. CDR3 bases: TGCGCCAGCAGCTTAGTGGACAGCACCTACAATGAGCAGTTCTTC. Residues: CASSLVDSTYNEQFF.

The rearrangement links TRBV19 to TRBJ1-5; maybe TRBD1 (6 bases). Deletions cut 8 bases from V and 1 base from J, with 12 bases between. This CDR3 has 14 amino acids. The germline CDR1 and CDR2 sequences are LNHDA and SQIVND (reference sequence). Written as DNA, the CDR3 is TGTGCCAGTGGGGATGGACAGAGCAATCAGCCCCAGCATTTT. This codes for CASGDGQSNQPQHF.

The rearrangement uses TRBV6-6 and TRBJ2-3; 9 bases map to TRBD2. The CDR3 covers 19 residues. V gave up 5 bases and J gave up 6 bases; unmatched junction bases: 21. Germline-derived CDR1 and CDR2 are MNHNY and SVGAGI (reference sequence). In DNA, the CDR3 is TGTGCCAGCAGTCCGACTTGGAAGCGGGGGGCCTCCTGGGTTGATACGCAGTATTTT. It yields the protein CASSPTWKRGASWVDTQYF.

V and J are TRBV2 and TRBJ1-1; D is unclear. V gave up 5 bases and J gave up 4 bases, with 17 bases separating them. The CDR3 is 15 amino acids. Germline V CDR1 and CDR2: SNHLY, FYNNEI. CDR3 DNA sequence: TGTGCCAGCAGTTGGTGGGGAATCGGGAGCACTGAAGCTTTCTTT. Residues: CASSWWGIGSTEAFF.